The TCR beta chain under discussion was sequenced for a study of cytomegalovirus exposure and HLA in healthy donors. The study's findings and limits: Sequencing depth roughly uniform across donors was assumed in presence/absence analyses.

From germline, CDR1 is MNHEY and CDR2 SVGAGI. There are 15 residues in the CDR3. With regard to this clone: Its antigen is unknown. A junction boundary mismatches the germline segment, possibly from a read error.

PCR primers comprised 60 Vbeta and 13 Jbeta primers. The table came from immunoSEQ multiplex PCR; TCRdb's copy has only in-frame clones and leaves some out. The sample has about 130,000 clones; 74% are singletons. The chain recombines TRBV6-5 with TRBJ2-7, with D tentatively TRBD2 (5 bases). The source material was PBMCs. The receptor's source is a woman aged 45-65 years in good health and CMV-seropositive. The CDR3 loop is CSSSRILGRVNEQYF. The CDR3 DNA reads TGTTCCAGCAGTAGAATCCTCGGGCGGGTGAACGAGCAGTACTTC.